A single sample is the source of the 9 T cell receptor beta chains below, sequenced in a study of shared clonotypes between healthy human individuals. CD8 cells classed as naive were CD45RO-negative and positively selected for CCR7, excluding terminally differentiated effector memory CD45RA+ cells. Sequenced by immunoSEQ multiplex PCR; TCRdb stores in-frame clones only, minus some. The sample contains about 550,000 clones, around 95% of which appear only once. The sample was naive CD8+ T cells sorted from blood. Receptor source: a woman in her 30s in good health.

This clone was recorded once. Other DNA sequences in the sample encode the same CDR3. J is TRBJ2-7 and V is TRBV27; 10 bases agree with TRBD2. The V gene's germline CDR1 is MNHEY and CDR2 SMNVEV (reference sequence). J lost 0 bases, V lost 6 bases, and 5 bases had no gene match. This CDR3 has 15 amino acids. CDR3 sequence (DNA): TGTGCCAGCAGCCTACTAGCGGGGAGCTCCTACGAGCAGTACTTC. This gives the protein CASSLLAGSSYEQYF.

The V gene is TRBV10-3, the J gene TRBJ2-3; tentatively, D is TRBD2 (5 bases). Germline CDR1 ENHRY, CDR2 SYGVKD. The CDR3 length is 15 residues. With 4 bases removed from V and 1 base from J, the gap between germline ends came to 12 bases. CDR3 DNA: TGTGCCATCAGTGGTACGGGATGGGGCACAGATACGCAGTATTTT. Translated: CAISGTGWGTDTQYF.

The rearrangement joins TRBV19 to TRBJ1-5; 8 bases map to TRBD1. The V gene's germline CDR1 is LNHDA and CDR2 SQIVND (reference sequence). Trimming cost V 2 bases and J 5 bases; bases outside gene matches: 5. There are 15 residues in the CDR3. The CDR3, as DNA: TGTGCCAGTAGTATATGGACAGGGCAGGATCAGCCCCAGCATTTT. Translation gives CASSIWTGQDQPQHF.

The chain's CDR3 is CASRQGYTGELFF. The CDR3 DNA reads as TGTGCCAGCAGACAGGGGTACACCGGGGAGCTGTTTTTT. The V call is TRBV25-1, the J call TRBJ2-2; 7 nucleotides agree with TRBD1. This CDR3 spans 13 amino acids. The germline CDR1 and CDR2 sequences are MGHDK and SYGVNS. The V gene end was trimmed by 6 bases and the J gene end by 3 bases; junction bases not matched to a gene: 1.

The CDR3 protein is CASSPLRDKNTGELFF. CDR3 nucleotide sequence: TGTGCCAGCAGCCCCCTCCGAGACAAGAACACCGGGGAGCTGTTTTTT. The chain is built from TRBV7-9 and TRBJ2-2, with D unresolved. The V gene lost 5 bases and the J gene lost 1 base, with 14 bases spanning the gap. The CDR3 contains 16 residues. In germline, CDR1 is SEHNR, CDR2 FQNEAQ (reference sequence).

The chain is built from TRBV5-6 and TRBJ2-1, with 13 bases aligning to TRBD2. The CDR3 covers 15 residues. CDR1 and CDR2 from the germline V gene are SGHDT and YYEEEE. The V segment lost 3 bases and the J segment 5 bases; nucleotides outside the gene matches: 2. CDR3 sequence reads: CASSWGTSGDNEQFF. The CDR3 DNA reads TGTGCCAGCAGCTGGGGGACTAGCGGGGACAATGAGCAGTTCTTC.

J is TRBJ2-7 and V is TRBV13; TRBD1 or TRBD2 may be the D gene (6 bases each). The germline V gene encodes CDR1 PRHDT and CDR2 FYEKMQ (reference sequence). V lost 2 bases and J lost 4, with 18 bases in between. The CDR3 extends over 16 amino acids. This chain's CDR3 is CASSLRPEGVRYEQYF. The CDR3 nucleotides are TGTGCCAGCAGCTTAAGACCGGAGGGGGTAAGGTACGAGCAGTACTTC.

In nucleotides, the CDR3 is TGTGCCAGCACCAAGGGGTTCCGGGAGGGCGGGGAGCTGTTTTTT. Protein product: CASTKGFREGGELFF. This chain connects TRBV6-1 to TRBJ2-2; TRBD2 matches 8 bases. V dropped 7 bases and J dropped 7; count of bases not matched to a gene: 11. This CDR3 is 15 amino acids long. Germline V gives CDR1 MNHNS, CDR2 SASEGT.

The rearrangement links TRBV19 to TRBJ1-5; D might be TRBD1 (5 bases). The CDR3 totals 14 residues. V was cut by 6 bases and J by 3 bases, with 12 bases left in between. The germline gives CDR1 LNHDA, CDR2 SQIVND (reference sequence). The CDR3 loop reads CASSPGPLNQPQHF. CDR3 DNA sequence: TGTGCCAGTAGCCCGGGACCCCTCAATCAGCCCCAGCATTTT. The full variable domain, rest sourced from reference TRBV19 and TRBJ1-5, is DGGITQSPKYLFRKEGQNVTLSCEQNLNHDAMYWYRQDPGQGLRLIYYSQIVNDFQKGDIAEGYSVSREKKESFPLTVTSAQKNPTAFYLCASSPGPLNQPQHFGDGTRLSIL.